One and the same sample provided the 32 T cell receptor beta chains below, sequenced in a study of T cells after yellow fever vaccination. TCRdb redid the calling of the 5' RACE reads with MiXCR, one entry per CDR3 protein. Among some 550,000 distinct CDR3 sequences listed, less than 20% were seen once. Sample: PBMCs, taken 15 days after the yellow fever booster vaccination. The receptors derive from a man in his thirties or forties who received the YFV17D yellow fever vaccine.

The rearrangement joins TRBV15 to TRBJ2-1; 8 nucleotides agree with TRBD2. The germline V gene has CDR1 LNHNV and CDR2 YYDKDF (reference sequence). The ends lost 3 bases at V and 2 bases at J; junction bases unmatched: 3. The CDR3 extends over 15 amino acids. In DNA, the CDR3 is TGTGCCACCAGCAGGACTAGCGTAACCTACAATGAGCAGTTCTTC. It codes for CATSRTSVTYNEQFF.

The chain employs TRBV5-1 and TRBJ2-5, with D uncertain. Trimming left V 0 bases short and J 1 base short, with 7 bases between. Germline CDR1 is SGHRS and CDR2 is YFSETQ. CDR3 length: 14 amino acids. CDR3 coding DNA: TGCGCCAGCAGCTTGGGAAACAGCCAAGAGACCCAGTACTTC. This sequence encodes CASSLGNSQETQYF.

The chain links TRBV15 to TRBJ2-3, with 8 bases lining up with TRBD2. The germline CDR1 and CDR2 sequences are LNHNV and YYDKDF (reference sequence). The CDR3 runs 19 residues. With 4 bases clipped from V and 2 bases from J, the junction kept 17 bases outside the gene matches. The CDR3 DNA follows: TGTGCCACCAGCACCCGAGCCCTTAGCGGGGCGGGATACACAGATACGCAGTATTTT. This gives the protein CATSTRALSGAGYTDTQYF. Based on the CDR3 plus reference TRBV15 and TRBJ2-3, the full variable domain is DAMVIQNPRYQVTQFGKPVTLSCSQTLNHNVMYWYQQKSSQAPKLLFHYYDKDFNNEADTPDNFQSRRPNTSFCFLDIRSPGLGDTAMYLCATSTRALSGAGYTDTQYFGPGTRLTVL.

The chain carries TRBV6-1 and TRBJ2-3; D may be TRBD2 (5 bases). Trimming took 0 bases from V and 3 from J, leaving 10 bases between them. Germline CDR1 reads MNHNS; CDR2 reads SASEGT. This CDR3 region has 15 residues. This chain's CDR3 is CASSEAWRQTDTQYF. The CDR3 nucleotides are TGTGCCAGCAGTGAAGCGTGGAGGCAGACAGATACGCAGTATTTT.

The chain combines TRBV4-1 with TRBJ2-7; either TRBD1 or TRBD2 may fit D (5 bases each). Per germline, CDR1 MGHRA and CDR2 YSYEKL. CDR3 length equals 16 residues. V lost 1 base to trimming and J lost 0 bases, with 13 bases between them. The CDR3 region is CASSQGGGKSSYEQYF. CDR3 DNA sequence: TGCGCCAGCAGCCAAGGTGGGGGTAAAAGCTCCTACGAGCAGTACTTC.

The chain's CDR3 is CASSPAFALETQYF. For the CDR3, the DNA is TGTGCCAGCAGCCCCGCCTTCGCATTAGAGACCCAGTACTTC. The J gene is TRBJ2-5, the V gene TRBV7-2; D remains ambiguous. Germline CDR1 and CDR2: SGHTA and FQGNSA. V lost 5 bases, J lost 4 bases, and 14 bases lay in between. The CDR3 is 14 residues long.

The table lists this clonotype with a few counts. The chain has TRBV12-3 or TRBV12-4 and TRBJ2-5; unclear D gene. The CDR3 sequence is 14 residues long. Trimming removed 5 bases from V and 2 bases from J, with 12 bases in between. CDR3 in amino acids: CASSQAAGQETQYF. The CDR3 DNA reads TGTGCCAGCAGTCAGGCGGCAGGACAAGAGACCCAGTACTTC.

The chain joins TRBV7-8 to TRBJ2-3, with D perhaps assigned TRBD1 or TRBD2 (5 bases each). The CDR3 contains 15 residues. Germline assignment: CDR1 SGHVS and CDR2 FQNEAQ. The V gene lost 5 bases and the J gene lost 2 bases, with 14 bases spanning the gap. CDR3 in amino acids: CASSPTIGTTDTQYF. The DNA for the CDR3 is TGTGCCAGCAGCCCGACTATAGGGACCACAGATACGCAGTATTTT.

CDR3 bases: TGTGCCAGCGGCGATTGGACAGGGGGTTACAATGAGCAGTTCTTC. Translation gives CASGDWTGGYNEQFF. The chain couples TRBV5-4 to TRBJ2-1; 10 nucleotides match TRBD1. Germline CDR1 is SGHNT and CDR2 is YYREEE (reference sequence). Germline trimming cut 7 bases from V and 4 bases from J; bases unmatched to any gene: 8. The CDR3 runs 15 residues.

This clonotype was recorded a few times. The chain uses TRBV12-3 or TRBV12-4 and TRBJ2-2; D could derive from TRBD1 or TRBD2 (5 bases each). Trimming pared 1 base from V and 4 bases from J, leaving 13 bases between. The CDR3 is 16 residues long. The CDR3 protein is CASSLDGRAGTGELFF. The CDR3 DNA reads as TGTGCCAGCAGTTTAGATGGCAGGGCGGGCACCGGGGAGCTGTTTTTT.

The chain has TRBV7-3 and TRBJ2-3, with a weak D call TRBD1 (6 bases). This CDR3 is built from 13 residues. Germline lookup yields CDR1 SGHTA and CDR2 FQGTGA. With 5 bases removed from V and 5 bases from J, the gap between germline ends came to 11 bases. The CDR3 spells CASSPGAVDTQYF. The CDR3 DNA follows: TGTGCCAGCAGCCCAGGGGCTGTAGATACGCAGTATTTT.

V and J are TRBV27 and TRBJ1-1; D may be TRBD1 (5 bases). The CDR3 totals 15 residues. Germline loops: CDR1 MNHEY, CDR2 SMNVEV (reference sequence). V dropped 3 bases and J dropped 4 bases, with 15 bases sitting between them. In nucleotides, the CDR3 is TGTGCCAGCAGTTTTGCCAGTCCGGGGGGCACTGAAGCTTTCTTT. This gives the protein CASSFASPGGTEAFF.

This clonotype was found a few times. The chain recombines TRBV27 with TRBJ2-5; D might be TRBD1 (6 bases). CDR3 size: 15 residues. V dropped 8 bases and J dropped 2 bases, with 18 bases sitting between them. Germline CDR1 MNHEY, CDR2 SMNVEV (reference sequence). DNA for the CDR3: TGTGCCAGCCGTGGGACATTTACTATTCAAGAGACCCAGTACTTC. Protein: CASRGTFTIQETQYF.

This clonotype has more than one count but fewer than ten. The rearrangement joins TRBV12-3 or TRBV12-4 to TRBJ1-1; D is undetermined. Trimming took off 8 bases at V and 3 bases at J, with 13 bases between the two ends. The CDR3 totals 13 residues. Written as DNA, the CDR3 is TGTGCCAGCGGGGTGGAGTTTCACACTGAAGCTTTCTTT. Translating it yields CASGVEFHTEAFF.

The chain has TRBV12-3 or TRBV12-4 and TRBJ2-2; 10 bases map to TRBD2. The CDR3 consists of 16 residues. The V segment lost 5 bases and the J segment 4 bases; nucleotides outside the gene matches: 7. CDR3 sequence reads: CASSRLAGAGTGELFF. Written as DNA, the CDR3 is TGTGCCAGCAGTCGTCTAGCGGGAGCGGGCACCGGGGAGCTGTTTTTT.

With respect to this clonotype: The junction differs from germline at one of its ends, possibly a read error. The chain carries TRBV20-1 and TRBJ2-1; D perhaps matches TRBD1 (5 bases). The CDR3 covers 12 residues. CDR1 and CDR2 (germline): DFQATT, SNEGSKA (reference sequence). For the CDR3, the DNA is TGCAGTGCTCAGGGATCCGGTTTTGGGCGGATCTTC. Its protein product is CSAQGSGFGRIF.

This clonotype was found a few times. The chain links TRBV15 to TRBJ2-5; D is ambiguous. Germline V gene lookup returns CDR1 LNHNV and CDR2 YYDKDF (reference sequence). CDR3 length: 16 residues. V was clipped by 5 bases and J by 2 bases, with 18 bases between them. The CDR3 reads CATSGSNLGAQETQYF. CDR3 DNA: TGTGCCACCAGCGGGTCGAACCTCGGAGCTCAAGAGACCCAGTACTTC.

In this sample, this clonotype turned up a few times. The rearrangement uses TRBV7-9 and TRBJ1-1, with D possibly TRBD1 on 6 matching bases. Germline V gene sequence: CDR1 SEHNR, CDR2 FQNEAQ (reference sequence). The V end was cut by 5 bases, the J end by 2 bases, with 12 bases between. The CDR3 totals 14 residues. The CDR3 region is CASSPSDRNTEAFF. The CDR3 nucleotides read TGTGCCAGCAGCCCCTCGGACAGAAACACTGAAGCTTTCTTT.

The DNA of the CDR3 is TGTGCCAGCAGCGTGGGCTGGACAGGGGGGGAAGAGACCCAGTACTTC. Its protein product is CASSVGWTGGEETQYF. The rearrangement links TRBV7-9 to TRBJ2-5, with TRBD1 matching 10 bases. This CDR3 contains 16 residues. V shed 5 bases and J 3 bases; nucleotides not matched to a gene: 9. The V gene's germline CDR1 is SEHNR and CDR2 FQNEAQ (reference sequence).

The chain recombines TRBV7-9 with TRBJ2-2; D unclear. Germline V gives CDR1 SEHNR, CDR2 FQNEAQ (reference sequence). This CDR3 has 13 amino acids. V dropped 10 bases and J dropped 5 bases, with 14 bases sitting between them. The DNA for the CDR3 is TGTGCCACCGCAGGCGCCCCTACCGGGGAGCTGTTTTTT. Protein sequence: CATAGAPTGELFF.

This clonotype has only a few counts. The chain joins TRBV20-1 to TRBJ2-1; 10 nucleotides agree with TRBD2. J was trimmed by 4 bases and V by 1 base; bases with no gene match: 10. The CDR3 contains 17 residues. Germline-derived CDR1 and CDR2 are DFQATT and SNEGSKA (reference sequence). The DNA of the CDR3 is TGCAGTGCTAGAGGAGGAGCGGGAGGGCCTGAGTACAATGAGCAGTTCTTC. This sequence encodes CSARGGAGGPEYNEQFF.

In its sample, this clonotype was seen a few times. The V gene is TRBV12-3 or TRBV12-4, the J gene TRBJ1-2; D is undetermined. V was cut by 2 bases and J by 8 bases, with 9 bases left in between. There are 12 residues in the CDR3. The CDR3 is CASSLSGVGYTF. The CDR3 coding sequence is TGTGCCAGCAGTTTAAGCGGGGTCGGCTACACCTTC.

CDR3 loop: CASTYRRGPYNEQFF. CDR3 DNA sequence: TGTGCCAGCACTTATAGACGCGGACCCTACAATGAGCAGTTCTTC. The genes are TRBV14 and TRBJ2-1; D uncertain. This CDR3 comprises 15 residues. Trimming took 7 bases from V and 2 from J, leaving 15 bases between them. Germline CDR1 is SGHDN and CDR2 is FVKESK.

This clonotype came up a few times. This chain links TRBV7-2 with TRBJ2-5, with 8 bases fitting TRBD2. The CDR3 covers 15 residues. J was trimmed by 5 bases and V by 5 bases; bases with no gene match: 10. Per germline, CDR1 SGHTA and CDR2 FQGNSA. The CDR3 bases are TGTGCCAGCAGCCAACGGACTAGCTTTGTGGAGACCCAGTACTTC. Translation: CASSQRTSFVETQYF.

The chain combines TRBV15 with TRBJ2-7, with 7 bases that match TRBD1. Germline CDR1 and CDR2: LNHNV and YYDKDF (reference sequence). This CDR3 spans 14 amino acids. The ends lost 6 bases at V and 3 bases at J; junction bases unmatched: 8. CDR3 residues: CATSNDRAGYEQYF. In DNA, the CDR3 is TGTGCCACCAGTAACGACAGGGCAGGCTACGAGCAGTACTTC.

The chain employs TRBV11-2 and TRBJ1-2; no reliable D call. Per germline, CDR1 SGHAT and CDR2 FQNNGV. The CDR3 contains 14 residues. V was cut by 0 bases and J by 8 bases, with 13 bases left in between. The CDR3 nucleotides read TGTGCCAGCAGCTTAGAGTCACCGACGGACGGCTACACCTTC. This gives the protein CASSLESPTDGYTF.

This clonotype turned up a few times. The V and J genes are TRBV18 and TRBJ2-1; 9 bases are shared with TRBD1. This CDR3 has 14 residues. The trim removed 4 bases at V and 7 bases at J, leaving 5 bases unmatched. Germline-derived CDR1 and CDR2 are KGHSH and LQKENI. The CDR3 sequence: CASSLGQGINEQFF. Here the CDR3 DNA reads TGTGCCAGCTCACTGGGACAGGGAATAAATGAGCAGTTCTTC.

This chain uses TRBV12-3 or TRBV12-4 with TRBJ2-1; the match to TRBD2 covers 11 bases. CDR3 length: 15 residues. The V gene end was trimmed by 7 bases and the J gene end by 3 bases; junction bases not matched to a gene: 5. In DNA form, the CDR3 reads TGTGCCAGCACCATGGGGACTAGCGGCTACAATGAGCAGTTCTTC. This codes for CASTMGTSGYNEQFF.

The chain links TRBV6-5 to TRBJ1-2; no definite D call. Germline values: CDR1 MNHEY, CDR2 SVGAGI. CDR3 length: 15 residues. V was pared by 0 bases and J by 3 bases, with 11 bases between. The CDR3 protein is CASSYSGPRDYGYTF. In DNA, the CDR3 is TGTGCCAGCAGTTACTCAGGCCCGAGGGACTATGGCTACACCTTC.

In this sample, this clonotype turned up a few times. The chain has TRBV28 and TRBJ2-5; D may be TRBD2 (6 bases). Germline assignment: CDR1 MDHEN and CDR2 SYDVKM. The V and J ends lost 6 bases and 9 bases respectively, with 29 bases between them. CDR3 length: 17 amino acids. CDR3 loop: CASSSQNSGPAKVSQYF. In DNA, the CDR3 is TGTGCCAGCAGCTCCCAAAATAGCGGCCCTGCCAAGGTGTCCCAGTACTTC.

This chain joins TRBV5-5 and TRBJ2-1, with D possibly being TRBD2 (6 bases). Germline lookup yields CDR1 SGHKS and CDR2 YYEKEE (reference sequence). V shed 2 bases and J shed 8 bases, with 17 bases lying between them. This CDR3 comprises 15 residues. The CDR3 loop is CASSLPPGVVHEQFF. DNA of the CDR3: TGTGCCAGCAGCTTACCCCCGGGGGTCGTCCATGAGCAGTTCTTC.

This chain connects TRBV19 to TRBJ2-7; possible D gene TRBD1, 7 bases. Germline V gene lookup returns CDR1 LNHDA and CDR2 SQIVND (reference sequence). The CDR3 covers 14 residues. V was pared by 4 bases and J by 3 bases, with 13 bases between. CDR3 protein: CASSTRQGGYEQYF. CDR3 nucleotides: TGTGCCAGTAGTACCCGACAGGGAGGCTACGAGCAGTACTTC.